This T cell receptor (beta chain) derives from a study of CD8 T cells in Susac syndrome. CDR3 length: 14 residues. V was clipped by 2 bases and J by 0 bases, with 9 bases between them. The germline CDR1 and CDR2 sequences are GTSNPN and SVGIG (reference sequence). With random hexamers, 0.5 to 1 ug RNA was reverse transcribed. The method of amplification for TCR beta CDR3 was immunoSEQ multiplex PCR, covering 54 Vbeta and 13 Jbeta. TCRdb redid the calling of the immunoSEQ multiplex PCR reads with MiXCR, one entry per CDR3 protein. Of about 180,000 distinct CDR3 sequences listed, 90% to 95% are singletons. The sequenced target, TCR beta, came from blood CD8+ and CD4+ T cells.

Sequenced input: CD4+ T cells from PBMCs. The chain has TRBV30 and TRBJ2-3; maybe TRBD1 (6 bases). The origin of this receptor is a human donor with Susac syndrome. The CDR3 here is CAWSRGGSTDTQYF. The CDR3 region has the DNA TGTGCCTGGAGTCGTGGGGGCAGCACAGATACGCAGTATTTT. The whole variable domain, remainder taken from reference TRBV30 and TRBJ2-3, is SQTIHQWPATLVQPVGSPLSLECTVEGTSNPNLYWYRQAAGRGLQLLFYSVGIGQISSEVPQNLSASRPQDRQFILSSKKLLLSDSGFYLCAWSRGGSTDTQYFGPGTRLTVL.